Listed here are 22 T cell receptor beta chains from one sample, sequenced in a study of identical twins. MiXCR, applied by TCRdb to the 5' RACE reads, yields one record per CDR3 protein. The sample lists 460,000 or so distinct CDR3 sequences, over 12% seen once, with around 0.52% in the top ten. These data were likewise used in another study, on yellow fever vaccine responses in identical twins.

Sequenced input: CD4+ T cells sorted from blood. The receptors come from a woman aged 18-35 years in good health.

In this sample, this clonotype turned up a few times. This chain connects TRBV25-1 to TRBJ2-5; 7 bases map to TRBD1. Germline CDR1 and CDR2: MGHDK and SYGVNS. The CDR3 contains 15 residues. Trimming took 1 base from V and 3 from J; bases not matched to a gene: 5. The CDR3 protein is CASSEFVTGEETQYF. CDR3 DNA sequence: TGTGCCAGCAGTGAATTCGTCACAGGGGAAGAGACCCAGTACTTC.

The chain couples TRBV7-2 to TRBJ1-3; D unclear. This CDR3 has 16 amino acids. V was clipped by 7 bases and J by 0 bases, with 16 bases between them. Germline CDR1 reads SGHTA; CDR2 reads FQGNSA. This chain's CDR3 is CASTIHSGSSGNTIYF. The CDR3 bases are TGTGCCAGCACCATCCACTCGGGTTCCTCTGGAAACACCATATATTTT.

The count of this clonotype is one. The chain combines TRBV7-3 with TRBJ2-1; 11 bases are a match to TRBD2. Germline V gene sequence: CDR1 SGHTA, CDR2 FQGTGA. The CDR3 runs 15 residues. Trimming at V came to 5 bases and at J to 9 bases, leaving 9 bases not matched to a gene. CDR3 coding DNA: TGTGCCAGCAGCGAGCATAGCGGGGGGGCGCGTGAGCAGTTCTTC. This encodes CASSEHSGGAREQFF.

The chain couples TRBV4-3 to TRBJ2-7; 7 positions agree with TRBD1. V gave up 2 bases and J gave up 4 bases; unmatched junction bases: 5. This CDR3 comprises 14 residues. The germline CDR1 and CDR2 sequences are LGHNA and YSLEER. In DNA, the CDR3 is TGCGCCAGCAGCCAAAGGACAGGAGATTACGAGCAGTACTTC. Its translation is CASSQRTGDYEQYF.

The gene calls are TRBV30 and TRBJ2-1; the match to TRBD1 covers 7 bases. The germline V gene encodes CDR1 GTSNPN and CDR2 SVGIG (reference sequence). V was pared by 4 bases and J by 3 bases, with 15 bases of the junction left unmatched. The CDR3 consists of 17 residues. The CDR3 DNA is TGTGCCTGGACCAAAATCCGTTCCCCAGGGGGCTACAATGAGCAGTTCTTC. Translating it yields CAWTKIRSPGGYNEQFF.

This clonotype was seen a few times. The rearrangement joins TRBV6-2 or TRBV6-3 to TRBJ2-2; D might be TRBD2 (6 bases). Looked up from germline, CDR1 is MNHEY and CDR2 is SVGEGT. CDR3 size: 16 residues. V lost 8 bases to trimming and J lost 3 bases, with 19 bases between them. CDR3: CASGDWGTGYTGELFF. In DNA form, the CDR3 reads TGTGCCAGCGGAGATTGGGGGACTGGCTACACCGGGGAGCTGTTTTTT.

A few counts support this clonotype. The chain joins TRBV2 to TRBJ2-3; TRBD1 might be the D (6 bases). Trimming removed 6 bases from V and 6 bases from J, with 19 bases in between. Germline CDR1 and CDR2: SNHLY and FYNNEI. The CDR3 runs to 15 residues. CDR3 sequence (DNA): TGTGCCAGCAGCGCGCAGGGGATAAGTGTCGATACGCAGTATTTT. The encoded protein is CASSAQGISVDTQYF.

The chain joins TRBV7-2 to TRBJ2-3; possibly TRBD2 for D (7 bases). Trimming took off 3 bases at V and 8 bases at J, with 15 bases between the two ends. The germline gives CDR1 SGHTA, CDR2 FQGNSA. This CDR3 has 14 amino acids. DNA for the CDR3: TGTGCCAGCAGCTTTAAACTAGGGGGGGCTACGCAGTATTTT. It codes for CASSFKLGGATQYF.

There are a few counts of this clonotype. This chain connects TRBV5-1 to TRBJ2-7; D is possibly TRBD2 (8 bases). Germline CDR1 and CDR2: SGHRS and YFSETQ. The CDR3 consists of 14 residues. V was clipped by 4 bases and J by 6 bases, with 17 bases between them. This CDR3 reads CASSLGQAGGEQYF. The CDR3 nucleotides read TGCGCCAGCAGCCTCGGACAGGCGGGAGGCGAGCAGTACTTC.

The rearrangement joins TRBV9 to TRBJ1-1; no definite D call. Germline V gene data show CDR1 as SGDLS and CDR2 as YYNGEE. The CDR3 has 15 amino acids. V shed 2 bases and J shed 1 base, with 12 bases lying between them. The CDR3 protein is CASSVGPGWNTEAFF. The CDR3 region has the DNA TGTGCCAGCAGCGTCGGGCCCGGGTGGAACACTGAAGCTTTCTTT.

This rearrangement joins TRBV20-1 to TRBJ2-4; the D gene is possibly TRBD2 (5 bases). CDR3 length: 18 amino acids. Trimming took 3 bases from V and 3 from J, leaving 24 bases between them. Per the germline V gene, CDR1 is DFQATT and CDR2 is SNEGSKA (reference sequence). Written as DNA, the CDR3 is TGCAGTGCTAGCGCCTGGCCCGGACTTGGGTTAGTCAAAAACATTCAGTACTTC. Its protein is CSASAWPGLGLVKNIQYF.

This clonotype was recorded a few times. CDR3 in DNA: TGCGCCAGCAGCTTGTCAAACTCAGGGTTTGCTGAGACCCAGTACTTC. Encoded protein: CASSLSNSGFAETQYF. The chain employs TRBV5-1 and TRBJ2-5; D may be TRBD1 (5 bases). Germline V lookup: CDR1 SGHRS, CDR2 YFSETQ. The CDR3 runs 16 residues. V was cut by 1 base and J by 5 bases, with 18 bases left in between.

Many counts were recorded for this clonotype. The chain joins TRBV29-1 to TRBJ2-3, with D perhaps matching TRBD2 (7 bases). V shed 3 bases and J shed 5 bases, with 18 bases lying between them. CDR1 is SQVTM, CDR2 ANQGSEA, per germline. The CDR3 contains 15 residues. This CDR3 is CSVDPGRGPRDTQYF. CDR3 nucleotide sequence: TGCAGCGTTGATCCGGGGCGGGGGCCCCGAGATACGCAGTATTTT.

This clonotype has just a few counts. The chain uses TRBV9 and TRBJ2-2; TRBD1 agrees at 9 bases. V trimming: 3 bases; J trimming: 5 bases; junction bases outside the gene matches: 2. Germline CDR1 reads SGDLS; CDR2 reads YYNGEE. The CDR3 is made up of 14 amino acids. The CDR3 here is CASSGTGETGELFF. CDR3 sequence (DNA): TGTGCCAGCAGCGGGACAGGGGAAACCGGGGAGCTGTTTTTT. The entire variable domain, with the rest obtained from reference TRBV9 and TRBJ2-2, is as follows: DSGVTQTPKHLITATGQRVTLRCSPRSGDLSVYWYQQSLDQGLQFLIQYYNGEERAKGNILERFSAQQFPDLHSELNLSSLELGDSALYFCASSGTGETGELFFGEGSRLTVL.

This rearrangement joins TRBV20-1 to TRBJ1-5, with D possibly TRBD1 on 6 matching bases. Germline CDR1 reads DFQATT; CDR2 reads SNEGSKA (reference sequence). Trimming left V 2 bases short and J 2 bases short, with 10 bases between. CDR3 length: 14 amino acids. The CDR3 DNA sequence: TGCAGTGCTAGATCCGGGGGCGGCAATCAGCCCCAGCATTTT. Encoded protein: CSARSGGGNQPQHF.

The V and J genes are TRBV20-1 and TRBJ2-5, with TRBD1 as a possible D gene (6 bases). The CDR3 sequence is 12 residues long. Trimming pared 6 bases from V and 1 base from J, leaving 9 bases between. Per the germline V gene, CDR1 is DFQATT and CDR2 is SNEGSKA (reference sequence). The CDR3: CSAPGVQETQYF. Here the CDR3 DNA reads TGCAGTGCGCCAGGGGTCCAAGAGACCCAGTACTTC.

The chain has TRBV27 and TRBJ2-7; D is uncertain. V lost 2 bases to trimming and J lost 0 bases, with 11 bases between them. The germline V gene encodes CDR1 MNHEY and CDR2 SMNVEV (reference sequence). The CDR3 extends over 15 amino acids. The CDR3 coding sequence is TGTGCCAGCAGTTTAAAGTGGGCAGACTCCTACGAGCAGTACTTC. It encodes CASSLKWADSYEQYF.

This CDR3 is CASSSRRTTYEQYF. The CDR3 bases are TGTGCCAGCAGCTCTCGACGTACTACCTACGAGCAGTACTTC. The V call is TRBV7-2, the J call TRBJ2-7; no clear D. CDR3 size: 14 residues. Trimming pared 4 bases from V and 2 bases from J, leaving 12 bases between. CDR1 and CDR2 (germline): SGHTA, FQGNSA.

The chain employs TRBV7-2 and TRBJ1-5; TRBD1 agrees at 7 bases. V trimming: 6 bases; J trimming: 4 bases; junction bases outside the gene matches: 3. CDR1 SGHTA and CDR2 FQGNSA come from the germline V gene. The CDR3 totals 13 residues. CDR3 in DNA: TGTGCCAGCAGACTCAGGGGGAATCAGCCCCAGCATTTT. This codes for CASRLRGNQPQHF. The full variable domain, its missing parts supplied by reference TRBV7-2 and TRBJ1-5, is GAGVSQSPSNKVTEKGKDVELRCDPISGHTALYWYRQSLGQGLEFLIYFQGNSAPDKSGLPSDRFSAERTGGSVSTLTIQRTQQEDSAVYLCASRLRGNQPQHFGDGTRLSIL.

This chain joins TRBV28 and TRBJ1-5, with D tentatively TRBD1 (6 bases). The CDR3 length is 15 residues. V lost 2 bases, J lost 5 bases, and 13 bases lay in between. The V gene's germline CDR1 is MDHEN and CDR2 SYDVKM. The chain's CDR3 is CASSLARGRDQPQHF. The CDR3 DNA reads TGTGCCAGCAGTTTAGCCAGGGGACGGGATCAGCCCCAGCATTTT. The full variable domain, in which reference TRBV28 and TRBJ1-5 provide the parts outside the CDR3, is DVKVTQSSRYLVKRTGEKVFLECVQDMDHENMFWYRQDPGLGLRLIYFSYDVKMKEKGDIPEGYSVSREKKERFSLILESASTNQTSMYLCASSLARGRDQPQHFGDGTRLSIL.

The chain has TRBV6-1 and TRBJ1-5; D is perhaps TRBD1 (5 bases). V lost 6 bases and J lost 2, with 14 bases in between. CDR1 and CDR2 from the germline V gene are MNHNS and SASEGT. The CDR3 loop spans 15 amino acids. The CDR3 nucleotides read TGTGCCAGCAGACCGTTGGGGGGAGGCAATCAGCCCCAGCATTTT. Translation: CASRPLGGGNQPQHF.

This chain links TRBV7-9 with TRBJ2-7; D is unresolved. CDR3 length: 14 amino acids. From germline, CDR1 is SEHNR and CDR2 FQNEAQ (reference sequence). Trimming took off 0 bases at V and 2 bases at J, with 8 bases between the two ends. The CDR3 region is CASSLAGRAYEQYF. CDR3 in DNA: TGTGCCAGCAGCTTAGCCGGACGGGCCTACGAGCAGTACTTC.